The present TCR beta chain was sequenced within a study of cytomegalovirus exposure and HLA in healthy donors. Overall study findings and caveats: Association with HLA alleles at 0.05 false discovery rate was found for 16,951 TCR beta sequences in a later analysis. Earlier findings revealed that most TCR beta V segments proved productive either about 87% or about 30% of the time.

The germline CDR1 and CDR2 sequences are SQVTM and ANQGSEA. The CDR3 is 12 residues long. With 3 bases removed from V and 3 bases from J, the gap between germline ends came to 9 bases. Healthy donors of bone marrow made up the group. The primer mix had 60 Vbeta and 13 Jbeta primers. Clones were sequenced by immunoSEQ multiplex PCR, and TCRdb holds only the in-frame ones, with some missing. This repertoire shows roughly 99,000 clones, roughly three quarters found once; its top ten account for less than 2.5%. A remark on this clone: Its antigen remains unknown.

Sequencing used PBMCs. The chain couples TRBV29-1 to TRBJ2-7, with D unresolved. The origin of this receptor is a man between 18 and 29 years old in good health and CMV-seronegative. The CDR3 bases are TGCAGCGTTGAGGGCGCCAACTACGAGCAGTACTTC. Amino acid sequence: CSVEGANYEQYF.